Presented here are 5 T cell receptor beta chains from one specimen sequenced in a study of T cell changes during pregnancy in multiple sclerosis (dated by TCRdb to the late 2010s). The library was prepared using the immunoSEQ multiplex PCR assay. TCRdb stores this immuneACCESS table with in-frame sequences only. Part of the clones is absent; in the studies checked, under half of the shortfall reflects unresolved V genes, and no reason is known for the rest. This sample comprises about 20,000 clones, roughly 90% of them detected only once. The top ten constitute around 0.57% of the sample. The sequenced sample was CD4+ T cells from peripheral blood mononuclear cells, obtained after pregnancy. These receptors all stem from a female donor in good health, enrolled as a control in a pregnancy study.

This clone was found a few times. The sample contains more than one DNA sequence encoding this CDR3. V is TRBV10-1 and J is TRBJ2-5; D not certain. Per the germline V gene, CDR1 is WNHNN and CDR2 is SYGVQD (reference sequence). The CDR3 sequence is 14 residues long. Deletions cut 0 bases from V and 1 base from J, with 6 bases between. In DNA, the CDR3 is TGCGCCAGCAGTGAGTCTGGCGGCCAAGAGACCCAGTACTTC. Protein sequence: CASSESGGQETQYF.

The CDR3 DNA reads as TGTGCCAGCGTGCGACTAGCGGGGTACACAGATACGCAGTATTTT. It codes for CASVRLAGYTDTQYF. The rearrangement joins TRBV11-2 to TRBJ2-3, with 11 bases matching TRBD2. Germline CDR1 and CDR2: SGHAT and FQNNGV. There are 15 residues in the CDR3. The V and J ends lost 8 bases and 2 bases, in that order; junction bases with no gene match: 6.

This clone was recorded once. V gene TRBV18 combines with J gene TRBJ2-1, with TRBD1 as a possible D gene (6 bases). Deletions cut 5 bases from V and 4 bases from J, with 9 bases between. CDR3 length: 13 amino acids. Germline-derived CDR1 and CDR2 are KGHSH and LQKENI. As DNA, the CDR3 is TGTGCCAGCTCATCCGGACAGTACAATGAGCAGTTCTTC. This encodes CASSSGQYNEQFF. The entire variable domain, with the rest obtained from reference TRBV18 and TRBJ2-1, is as follows: NAGVMQNPRHLVRRRGQEARLRCSPMKGHSHVYWYRQLPEEGLKFMVYLQKENIIDESGMPKERFSAEFPKEGPSILRIQQVVRGDSAAYFCASSSGQYNEQFFGPGTRLTVL.

A few counts support this clone. The V gene is TRBV19, the J gene TRBJ1-1; D is uncertain. The germline V and J ends were trimmed by 5 bases and 1 base, with 14 bases remaining between them. Germline V CDR1 and CDR2: LNHDA, SQIVND (reference sequence). CDR3 length equals 15 residues. In DNA form, the CDR3 reads TGTGCCAGTAGTCCCAAACGGGTTGGGAACACTGAAGCTTTCTTT. Its translation: CASSPKRVGNTEAFF.

The chain links TRBV7-2 to TRBJ1-5; a possible D gene is TRBD1 (6 bases). The CDR3 sequence is 17 residues long. Germline loops: CDR1 SGHTA, CDR2 FQGNSA. V was clipped by 1 base and J by 7 bases, with 20 bases between them. The CDR3 sequence is CASSLGVPGEGGQPQHF. The CDR3 coding sequence is TGTGCCAGCAGCTTAGGGGTCCCAGGGGAGGGAGGGCAGCCCCAGCATTTT.